One sample yielded the 17 T cell receptor beta chains listed below, sequenced in a study of blood T cell dynamics during melanoma immunotherapy. Time point described: week 3, after first cycle of checkpoint inhibitor. Assay used: immunoSEQ multiplex PCR; TCRdb lists only in-frame clones, some missing. The sample lists 15,000 or so clones, 87% seen once, with about 8% in the top ten. This sample comprised blood, obtained from a patient treated with checkpoint blockade. The origin of the receptors is a human donor with melanoma.

This clone showed up just once. The V gene is TRBV19, the J gene TRBJ1-3; weak D call: TRBD1 (5 bases). Deletions cut 1 base from V and 4 bases from J, with 17 bases between. This CDR3 spans 17 amino acids. CDR1 and CDR2 (germline): LNHDA, SQIVND (reference sequence). The CDR3 DNA reads as TGTGCCAGTAGTATAGCGGGGACCGCTCTCGGAGGAAACACCATATATTTT. It codes for CASSIAGTALGGNTIYF.

This clone has a single count. The junction departs from the called germline gene at one end, perhaps through a read error. V is TRBV7-7 and J is TRBJ2-7, with a tentative D call TRBD2 (5 bases). In germline, CDR1 is SSHAT, CDR2 FNYEAQ (reference sequence). This CDR3 is 13 amino acids long. The CDR3 DNA follows: TGTGCTAGCAGCTTCGGGGAAGCCTACGAGCAGTACTTC. Translation: CASSFGEAYEQYF.

The chain's CDR3 is CASSQGQMGGRRETQYF. CDR3 DNA sequence: TGCGCCAGCAGCCAAGGGCAAATGGGGGGGCGCAGAGAGACCCAGTACTTC. This chain uses TRBV4-3 with TRBJ2-5; D might be TRBD2 (7 bases). The CDR3 loop spans 17 amino acids. V dropped 1 base and J dropped 4 bases, with 19 bases sitting between them. The germline V gene has CDR1 LGHNA and CDR2 YSLEER.

This chain joins TRBV7-3 and TRBJ2-3; 10 bases map to TRBD2. V trimming: 0 bases; J trimming: 3 bases; junction bases outside the gene matches: 0. CDR1 SGHTA and CDR2 FQGTGA come from the germline V gene. This CDR3 is 15 amino acids long. This chain's CDR3 is CASSLTLAGTDTQYF. The CDR3, as DNA: TGTGCCAGCAGCTTAACACTAGCGGGAACAGATACGCAGTATTTT. The full variable domain, completed using reference TRBV7-3 and TRBJ2-3, is GAGVSQTPSNKVTEKGKYVELRCDPISGHTALYWYRQSLGQGPEFLIYFQGTGAADDSGLPNDRFFAVRPEGSVSTLKIQRTERGDSAVYLCASSLTLAGTDTQYFGPGTRLTVL.

The V call is TRBV15, the J call TRBJ2-1; TRBD2 aligns across 10 bases. The CDR3 spans 16 residues. Germline V gene data show CDR1 as LNHNV and CDR2 as YYDKDF (reference sequence). The V and J ends lost 1 base and 4 bases, in that order; junction bases with no gene match: 4. CDR3 loop: CATSRGWTSGYNEQFF. CDR3 bases: TGTGCCACCAGCAGAGGATGGACTAGCGGTTACAATGAGCAGTTCTTC.

The chain carries TRBV4-3 and TRBJ1-3; no reliable D call. The CDR3 covers 15 residues. Germline V gene lookup returns CDR1 LGHNA and CDR2 YSLEER. The V end was cut by 0 bases, the J end by 3 bases, with 9 bases between. The CDR3 sequence is CASSQEARIGNTIYF. CDR3 DNA sequence: TGCGCCAGCAGCCAAGAAGCGCGGATTGGAAACACCATATATTTT.

The V call is TRBV25-1, the J call TRBJ2-4; 9 bases fit TRBD1. The germline gives CDR1 MGHDK, CDR2 SYGVNS. The CDR3 runs 16 residues. V was pared by 3 bases and J by 2 bases, with 5 bases of the junction left unmatched. CDR3 sequence (DNA): TGTGCCAGCAGTGACGCGGGACAGGGAACCAAAAACATTCAGTACTTC. Residues: CASSDAGQGTKNIQYF.

CDR3 in DNA: TGTGCCAGCAGCTTAGGAAACATTCAGTACTTC. Translated, it gives CASSLGNIQYF. V gene TRBV7-2 combines with J gene TRBJ2-4; D not certain. V gave up 1 base and J gave up 6 bases, with 1 base separating them. The CDR3 has 11 residues. From germline, CDR1 is SGHTA and CDR2 FQGNSA.

V and J are TRBV2 and TRBJ1-6, with D unclear. The CDR3 length is 13 residues. CDR1 and CDR2 (germline): SNHLY, FYNNEI. The V end was cut by 4 bases, the J end by 9 bases, with 10 bases between. The CDR3 sequence: CASSVRDTSPLHF. In nucleotides, the CDR3 is TGTGCCAGCAGTGTAAGAGACACTTCACCCCTCCACTTT.

The rearrangement uses TRBV6-5 and TRBJ1-6; D is uncertain. Germline lookup yields CDR1 MNHEY and CDR2 SVGAGI. V lost 2 bases and J lost 5, with 10 bases in between. There are 15 residues in the CDR3. The CDR3 loop is CASSYLGPDNSPLHF. The CDR3 DNA reads TGTGCCAGCAGTTACCTGGGCCCGGATAATTCACCCCTCCACTTT.

This clone was recorded once. The rearrangement uses TRBV28 and TRBJ1-2; D is unclear. Trimming removed 3 bases from V and 7 bases from J, with 21 bases in between. From germline, CDR1 is MDHEN and CDR2 SYDVKM. This CDR3 has 16 amino acids. CDR3 region: CASSFPEVSLGRGYTF. Here the CDR3 DNA reads TGTGCCAGCAGTTTCCCTGAAGTTTCCCTGGGTCGTGGCTACACCTTC.

This chain links TRBV15 with TRBJ2-2; no clear D. Between the trimmed V and J ends, which lost 0 bases and 7 bases, there was a span of 6 bases. The CDR3 has 13 amino acids. CDR1 is LNHNV, CDR2 YYDKDF, per germline (reference sequence). The CDR3 DNA sequence: TGTGCCACCAGCAGAGATAAAATCGGGGAGCTGTTTTTT. It is translated as CATSRDKIGELFF.

This chain connects TRBV9 to TRBJ2-5; possibly TRBD1 for D (6 bases). CDR1 is SGDLS and CDR2 is YYNGEE in the germline V gene. The length of the CDR3 is 14 residues. V lost 6 bases and J lost 2, with 14 bases in between. The DNA for the CDR3 is TGTGCCAGCAACTTACCCGGACAGCAAGAGACCCAGTACTTC. Its translation: CASNLPGQQETQYF.

The chain couples TRBV7-9 to TRBJ1-1, with 9 nucleotides matching TRBD1. V was pared by 5 bases and J by 5 bases, with 12 bases of the junction left unmatched. Germline CDR1 is SEHNR and CDR2 is FQNEAQ (reference sequence). CDR3 length: 16 residues. In DNA form, the CDR3 reads TGTGCCAGCAGCCTCCGGGACAGGGATCAAGAAACTGAAGCTTTCTTT. It is translated as CASSLRDRDQETEAFF.

The rearrangement links TRBV4-3 to TRBJ1-1; 7 nucleotides match TRBD1. Germline loops: CDR1 LGHNA, CDR2 YSLEER. The CDR3 runs 16 residues. With 0 bases clipped from V and 4 bases from J, the junction kept 8 bases outside the gene matches. The CDR3 DNA reads TGCGCCAGCAGCCAAGAGGAGGGGGCAGTAGGCACTGAAGCTTTCTTT. It encodes CASSQEEGAVGTEAFF.

This rearrangement joins TRBV18 to TRBJ1-2, with D maybe TRBD1 (5 bases). Trimming left V 3 bases short and J 6 bases short, with 14 bases between. Germline CDR1 reads KGHSH; CDR2 reads LQKENI. This CDR3 contains 14 residues. The chain's CDR3 is CASSPRRGLDGYTF. CDR3 nucleotide sequence: TGTGCCAGCTCACCGAGGCGGGGGTTGGATGGCTACACCTTC.

The chain recombines TRBV28 with TRBJ1-5, with D tentatively TRBD1 (6 bases). Germline assignment: CDR1 MDHEN and CDR2 SYDVKM. Trimming shortened V by 5 bases and J by 12 bases, and 14 bases separated the two germline ends. CDR3 length: 12 amino acids. CDR3: CASSTGQRSQHF. The CDR3, as DNA: TGTGCCAGCAGTACCGGACAGAGGAGCCAGCATTTT.